This T cell receptor beta chain is drawn from a study of T cells expressing NK-cell markers. Across the whole study: It was sorted CD3+CD56-NKG2C+, CD3+CD56+NKG2C- and CD3+CD56+NKG2C+ T cells that provided the TCR beta repertoires.

TCRdb re-called the 5' RACE reads; every CDR3 protein appears as one record, without DNA. Its table lists roughly 300,000 distinct CDR3 sequences. With respect to this clonotype: Its antigen is undetermined.

Study results and caveats: Topping the CD3+CD56-NKG2C+ fraction as well were these clonotypes, in a handful of donors. Dominant NKG2C+ clonotypes made up about 1.0-7.0% of CD8+ T cells in over five donors. Whether expanded NKG2C+ T cell clones were HCMV-specific remained unclear.

The CDR3 consists of 16 residues. CDR1 is MNHGY, CDR2 SAAAGT, per germline. Sample: blood T cells: a sorted CD56 or NKG2C T cell subset, CD4+ or CD8+ T cells, or bulk PBMC T cells (not recorded which). The source of this sequence is a woman aged 18 to 75 in good health. The rearrangement links TRBV6-8 to TRBJ2-2; the TRBD1 assignment by TCRdb is unverifiable without DNA. The CDR3 is CASSYIGTGYTGELFF.